The 16 T cell receptor beta chains below were found in one sample sequenced in a study of blood T cell repertoires in COVID-19 (dated by TCRdb to about 2020). The method was the immunoSEQ multiplex PCR assay. Entries here come from immuneACCESS through TCRdb and include only in-frame sequences with V and J called. Some clones fail to appear in such tables; in the studies checked, an unresolved V gene covers under half of the shortfall, and the cause of the remainder is unknown. Recorded for this sample are 200,000 to 300,000 clones; about nine tenths of them occurred a single time. The top ten clonotypes cover 3.5% to 4% of the sample. Sequenced material: PBMCs or T cells enriched from blood (not recorded which). These receptors all come from a woman in her twenties or thirties with acute COVID-19.

The gene calls are TRBV6-5 and TRBJ1-1; TRBD1 matches at 9 bases. The CDR3 runs to 15 residues. CDR1 MNHEY and CDR2 SVGAGI come from the germline V gene. V lost 6 bases and J lost 3; bases outside the gene matches: 8. Written as DNA, the CDR3 is TGTGCCAGCAGCAGGGACAGGGAGGGGTACACTGAAGCTTTCTTT. Amino acids: CASSRDREGYTEAFF.

The chain employs TRBV5-6 and TRBJ1-6; 10 bases map to TRBD1. This CDR3 comprises 14 residues. Germline CDR1 reads SGHDT; CDR2 reads YYEEEE. The V gene end was trimmed by 7 bases and the J gene end by 6 bases; junction bases not matched to a gene: 4. DNA of the CDR3: TGTGCCAGCTCCAGACAGGGGGCTAATTCACCCCTCCACTTT. As protein: CASSRQGANSPLHF.

V usage is TRBV7-4 and J usage is TRBJ1-5, with D tentatively TRBD1 (5 bases). This CDR3 comprises 14 residues. Germline assignment: CDR1 SGHVT and CDR2 SQSDAQ. The V end lost 2 bases, the J end lost 3 bases, and 8 bases lay between the germline ends. The CDR3 DNA follows: TGTGCCAGCAGCTTACGACAGTTCAATCAGCCCCAGCATTTT. This sequence encodes CASSLRQFNQPQHF.

The V and J genes are TRBV6-5 and TRBJ2-1; D is perhaps TRBD1 (6 bases). V was clipped by 7 bases and J by 3 bases, with 13 bases between them. Germline V gene sequence: CDR1 MNHEY, CDR2 SVGAGI. The CDR3 runs 14 residues. The CDR3 region is CASTPGDLYNEQFF. The DNA for the CDR3 is TGTGCCAGCACGCCAGGGGATCTCTACAATGAGCAGTTCTTC.

This clone was counted only a few times. V gene TRBV21-1 combines with J gene TRBJ1-6; the D call in the table, TRBD1, was not verified against the DNA. TRBV21-1 is termed a pseudogene. This CDR3 is 15 amino acids long. The DNA for the CDR3 is TGTGCCAGCATCAAGGGGGGGACAGGGAATTCACCCCTCCACTTT. Its translation is CASIKGGTGNSPLHF.

This clone was recorded a few times. The CDR3 DNA reads as TGTGCCAGCAGTTTTTTCCCCCCGGAGGCTAGCACAGATACGCAGTATTTT. Translated: CASSFFPPEASTDTQYF. J is TRBJ2-3 and V is TRBV27; possible D gene TRBD2, 5 bases. The V gene lost 3 bases and the J gene lost 0 bases, with 16 bases spanning the gap. This CDR3 has 17 residues. Germline CDR1 reads MNHEY; CDR2 reads SMNVEV (reference sequence).

The chain employs TRBV28 and TRBJ1-1; 8 bases fit TRBD1. CDR3 length: 16 amino acids. V shed 2 bases and J 1 base; nucleotides not matched to a gene: 6. Germline-derived CDR1 and CDR2 are MDHEN and SYDVKM. CDR3: CASSLPLTGGNTEAFF. In DNA form, the CDR3 reads TGTGCCAGCAGTTTACCTTTAACAGGGGGGAACACTGAAGCTTTCTTT.

The chain employs TRBV30 and TRBJ1-4; D is uncertain. This CDR3 region has 13 residues. V was pared by 2 bases and J by 5 bases, with 9 bases between. CDR1 is GTSNPN, CDR2 SVGIG, per germline (reference sequence). In DNA, the CDR3 is TGTGCCTGGAGTCGGAGGGAGAATGAAAAACTGTTTTTT. Its protein is CAWSRRENEKLFF.

CDR3 in amino acids: CASSFVVTSGYNEQFF. For the CDR3, the DNA is TGTGCCAGCAGTTTCGTAGTGACTAGCGGTTACAATGAGCAGTTCTTC. The chain couples TRBV27 to TRBJ2-1, with TRBD2 matching 9 bases. V lost 3 bases to trimming and J lost 4 bases; unmatched junction nucleotides: 7. Germline V gene lookup returns CDR1 MNHEY and CDR2 SMNVEV (reference sequence). The CDR3 consists of 16 residues.

The J gene is TRBJ1-2, the V gene TRBV7-8, with 7 positions matching TRBD1. Germline V gene sequence: CDR1 SGHVS, CDR2 FQNEAQ. The CDR3 loop spans 16 amino acids. V was clipped by 0 bases and J by 3 bases; unmatched bases: 7. The CDR3 sequence: CASSLALAGGYYGYTF. CDR3 DNA sequence: TGTGCCAGCAGCTTAGCGCTGGCAGGGGGGTACTATGGCTACACCTTC. The variable domain in full, completed from reference TRBV7-8 and TRBJ1-2, reads GAGVSQSPRYKVAKRGQDVALRCDPISGHVSLFWYQQALGQGPEFLTYFQNEAQLDKSGLPSDRFFAERPEGSVSTLKIQRTQQEDSAVYLCASSLALAGGYYGYTFGSGTRLTVV.

The CDR3 is CASSLGGAEEQYF. In DNA form, the CDR3 reads TGTGCCAGCAGCTTAGGTGGGGCGGAAGAGCAGTACTTC. V and J are TRBV7-9 and TRBJ2-7; D is perhaps TRBD1 (5 bases). Germline values: CDR1 SEHNR, CDR2 FQNEAQ (reference sequence). The germline V and J ends were trimmed by 1 base and 7 bases, with 11 bases remaining between them. The CDR3 runs 13 residues.

This chain links TRBV15 with TRBJ2-7, with D uncertain. Trimming removed 0 bases at V and 2 bases at J, with 5 bases between. CDR3 length: 13 residues. Germline V lookup: CDR1 LNHNV, CDR2 YYDKDF (reference sequence). The CDR3 DNA sequence: TGTGCCACCAGCAGAGATGAGCCCTACGAGCAGTACTTC. Residues: CATSRDEPYEQYF.

The chain couples TRBV5-8 to TRBJ2-3; D is unclear. CDR1 SGHTS and CDR2 YDEGEE come from the germline V gene. The CDR3 has 13 amino acids. Trimming pared 7 bases from V and 4 bases from J, leaving 13 bases between. The CDR3: CASRLRSADTQYF. In DNA form, the CDR3 reads TGTGCCAGCCGGCTGAGGAGCGCAGATACGCAGTATTTT.

The chain links TRBV4-1 to TRBJ1-2, with D possibly TRBD1 on 6 matching bases. The CDR3 spans 16 residues. Germline V gene data show CDR1 as MGHRA and CDR2 as YSYEKL. V gave up 2 bases and J gave up 8 bases, with 21 bases separating them. CDR3 nucleotide sequence: TGCGCCAGCAGCCAATGGCCCGGACAGTCTGCTGAGGGCTACACCTTC. Protein sequence: CASSQWPGQSAEGYTF.

This chain links TRBV28 with TRBJ2-3, with 10 bases fitting TRBD1. This CDR3 region has 15 residues. J lost 1 base, V lost 5 bases, and 3 bases had no gene match. Germline values: CDR1 MDHEN, CDR2 SYDVKM. The CDR3 sequence is CASSRQGAGTDTQYF. In DNA form, the CDR3 reads TGTGCCAGCAGTCGACAGGGGGCGGGCACAGATACGCAGTATTTT.

This sequence joins TRBV9 and TRBJ1-4, with a tentative D call TRBD1 (6 bases). Germline V gene data show CDR1 as SGDLS and CDR2 as YYNGEE. V was trimmed by 4 bases and J by 8 bases, leaving 33 bases between them. This CDR3 comprises 20 residues. The CDR3 nucleotides are TGTGCCAGCAGCTTCGGGACACCGGTTAGGGTAAATGAGGGTACCGAAAAACTGTTTTTT. Amino acids: CASSFGTPVRVNEGTEKLFF.